The subject of this entry is one T cell receptor beta chain. It was with 60 Vbeta and 13 Jbeta primers that the PCR ran. Clones were sequenced by immunoSEQ multiplex PCR, and TCRdb holds only the in-frame ones, with some missing. The top ten hold 3.5% to 5% of the sample, which has about 160,000 clones, 70% to 85% seen once. These data are taken from a study of cytomegalovirus exposure and HLA in healthy donors. Per the germline V gene, CDR1 is WNHNN and CDR2 is SYGVQD (reference sequence). V lost 7 bases to trimming and J lost 2 bases; unmatched junction nucleotides: 7. The CDR3 totals 14 residues. The sequenced sample consisted of PBMCs. The V and J genes are TRBV10-1 and TRBJ2-7, with 8 bases matching TRBD1. The receptor was isolated from a man between 40 and 49 years old in good health and CMV-seronegative. The chain's CDR3 is CASNGTGIPYEQYF. In DNA, the CDR3 is TGCGCCAGCAATGGGACAGGCATCCCCTACGAGCAGTACTTC.